The entry below gives a single T cell receptor (beta chain) sequence along with its context. These data originate in a study of T cells in Graves' hyperthyroidism and ophthalmopathy. This CDR3 is built from 14 residues. Deletions cut 3 bases from V and 1 base from J, with 7 bases between. Germline-derived CDR1 and CDR2 are SGHVS and FNYEAQ. RNA transcripts provided the source from which TCR beta CDR3 regions were amplified. HTBI primers were the set used in a first-round RT-PCR of the TCR CDR3. In TCRdb, the multiplex PCR reads were re-called with MiXCR into one record per CDR3 protein. The sample carries roughly 800,000 distinct CDR3 sequences, more than 30% recorded once. No ophthalmopathy progression within 18 months constituted stable Graves' hyperthyroidism.

J is TRBJ1-3 and V is TRBV7-6; no reliable D call. The TCR was taken from a man in his late teens or twenties with Graves' hyperthyroidism. Sequenced sample: blood. The CDR3 bases are TGTGCCAGCAGCTTTGTAGAGTCTGGAAACACCATATATTTT. It is translated as CASSFVESGNTIYF.